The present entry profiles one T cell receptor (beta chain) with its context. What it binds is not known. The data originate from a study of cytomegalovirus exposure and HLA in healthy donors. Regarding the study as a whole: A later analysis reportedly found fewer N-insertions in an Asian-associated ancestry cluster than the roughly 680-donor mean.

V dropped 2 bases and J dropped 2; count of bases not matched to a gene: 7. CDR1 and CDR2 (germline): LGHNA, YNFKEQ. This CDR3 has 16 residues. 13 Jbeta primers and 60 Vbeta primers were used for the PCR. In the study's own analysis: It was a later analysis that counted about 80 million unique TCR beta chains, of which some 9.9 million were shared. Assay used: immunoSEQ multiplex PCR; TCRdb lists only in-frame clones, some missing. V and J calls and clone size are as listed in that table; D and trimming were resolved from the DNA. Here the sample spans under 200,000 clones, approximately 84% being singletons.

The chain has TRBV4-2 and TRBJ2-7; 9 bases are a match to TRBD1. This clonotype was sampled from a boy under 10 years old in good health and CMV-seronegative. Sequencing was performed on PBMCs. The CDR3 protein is CASSQMGGTGTYEQYF. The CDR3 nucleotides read TGTGCCAGCAGCCAAATGGGTGGGACAGGGACCTACGAGCAGTACTTC.